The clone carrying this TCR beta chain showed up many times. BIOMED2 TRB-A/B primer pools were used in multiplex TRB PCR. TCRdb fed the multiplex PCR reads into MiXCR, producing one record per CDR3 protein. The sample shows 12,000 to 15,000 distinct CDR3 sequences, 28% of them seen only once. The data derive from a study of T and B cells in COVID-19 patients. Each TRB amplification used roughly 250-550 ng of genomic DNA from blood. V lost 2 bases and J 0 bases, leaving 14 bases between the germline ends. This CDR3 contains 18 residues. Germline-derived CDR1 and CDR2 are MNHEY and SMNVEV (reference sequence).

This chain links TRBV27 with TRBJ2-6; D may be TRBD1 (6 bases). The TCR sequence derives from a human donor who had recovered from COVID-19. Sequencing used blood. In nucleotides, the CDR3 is TGTGCCAGCAGTTTAGGGTCAGGGGCCTTCTCTGGGGCCAACGTCCTGACTTTC. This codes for CASSLGSGAFSGANVLTF.